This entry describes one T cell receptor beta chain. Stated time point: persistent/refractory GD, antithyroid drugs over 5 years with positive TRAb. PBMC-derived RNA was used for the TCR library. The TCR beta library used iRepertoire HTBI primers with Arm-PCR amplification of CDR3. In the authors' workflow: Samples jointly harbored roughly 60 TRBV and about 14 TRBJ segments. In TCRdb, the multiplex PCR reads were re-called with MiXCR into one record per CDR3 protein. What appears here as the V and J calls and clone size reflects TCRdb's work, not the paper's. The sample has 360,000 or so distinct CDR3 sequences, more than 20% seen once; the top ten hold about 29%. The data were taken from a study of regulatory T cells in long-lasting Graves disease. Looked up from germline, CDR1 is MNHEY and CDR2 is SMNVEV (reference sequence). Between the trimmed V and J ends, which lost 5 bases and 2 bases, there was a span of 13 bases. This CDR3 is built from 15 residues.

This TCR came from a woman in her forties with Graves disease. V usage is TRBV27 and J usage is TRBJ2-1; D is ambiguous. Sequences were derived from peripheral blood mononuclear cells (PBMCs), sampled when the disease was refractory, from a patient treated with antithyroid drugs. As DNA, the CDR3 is TGTGCCAGCAGTCAGCTCGGTCTCCCCTACAATGAGCAGTTCTTC. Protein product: CASSQLGLPYNEQFF.